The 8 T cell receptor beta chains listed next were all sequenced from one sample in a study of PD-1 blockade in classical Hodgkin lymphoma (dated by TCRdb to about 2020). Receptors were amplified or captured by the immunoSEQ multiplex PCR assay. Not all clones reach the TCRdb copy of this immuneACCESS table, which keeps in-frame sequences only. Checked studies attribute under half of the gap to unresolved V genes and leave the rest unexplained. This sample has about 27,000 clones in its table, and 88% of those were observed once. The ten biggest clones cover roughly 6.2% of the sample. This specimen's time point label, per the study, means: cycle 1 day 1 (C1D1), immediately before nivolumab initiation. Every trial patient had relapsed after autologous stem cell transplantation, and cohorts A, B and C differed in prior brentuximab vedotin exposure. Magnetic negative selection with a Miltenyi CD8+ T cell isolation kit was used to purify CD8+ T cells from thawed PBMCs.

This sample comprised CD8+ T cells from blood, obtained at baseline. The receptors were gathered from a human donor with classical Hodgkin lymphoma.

The CDR3 DNA is TGTGCCAGCAGTCAAGGACTAGCGGTAACCTACGAGCAGTACTTC. Its translation: CASSQGLAVTYEQYF. The chain links TRBV27 to TRBJ2-7; 10 bases match TRBD2. The CDR3 runs 15 residues. J was trimmed by 2 bases and V by 5 bases; bases with no gene match: 6. Germline CDR1 is MNHEY and CDR2 is SMNVEV (reference sequence).

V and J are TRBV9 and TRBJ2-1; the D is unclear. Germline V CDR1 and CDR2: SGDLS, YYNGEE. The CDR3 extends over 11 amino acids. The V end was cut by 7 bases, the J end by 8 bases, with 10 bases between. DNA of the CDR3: TGTGCCAGCGGACGGGTTGATGAGCAGTTCTTC. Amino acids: CASGRVDEQFF. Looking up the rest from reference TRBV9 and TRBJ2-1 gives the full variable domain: DSGVTQTPKHLITATGQRVTLRCSPRSGDLSVYWYQQSLDQGLQFLIQYYNGEERAKGNILERFSAQQFPDLHSELNLSSLELGDSALYFCASGRVDEQFFGPGTRLTVL.

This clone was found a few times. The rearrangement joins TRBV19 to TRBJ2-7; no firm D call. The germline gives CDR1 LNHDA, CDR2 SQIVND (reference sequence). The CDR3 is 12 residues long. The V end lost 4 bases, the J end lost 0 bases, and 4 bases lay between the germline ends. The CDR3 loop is CASSTYSYEQYF. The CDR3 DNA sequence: TGTGCCAGTAGTACCTACTCCTACGAGCAGTACTTC.

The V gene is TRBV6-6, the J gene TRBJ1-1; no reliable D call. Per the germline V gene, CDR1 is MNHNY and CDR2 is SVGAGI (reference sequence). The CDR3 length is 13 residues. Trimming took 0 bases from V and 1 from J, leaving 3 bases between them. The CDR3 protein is CASSYSENTEAFF. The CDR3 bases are TGTGCCAGCAGTTACTCGGAGAACACTGAAGCTTTCTTT.

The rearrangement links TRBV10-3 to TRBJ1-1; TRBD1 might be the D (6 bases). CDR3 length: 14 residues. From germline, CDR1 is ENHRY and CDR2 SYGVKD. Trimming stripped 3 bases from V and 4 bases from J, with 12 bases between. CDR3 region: CAISDIGGGTEAFF. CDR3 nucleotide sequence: TGTGCCATCAGTGATATAGGGGGGGGCACTGAAGCTTTCTTT.

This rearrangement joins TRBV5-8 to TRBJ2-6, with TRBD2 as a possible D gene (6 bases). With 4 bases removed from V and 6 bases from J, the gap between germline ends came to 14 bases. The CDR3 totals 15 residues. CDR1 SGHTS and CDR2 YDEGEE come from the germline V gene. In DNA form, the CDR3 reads TGTGCCAGCAGCCCGGGACTTCTGAAGGCCAACGTCCTGACTTTC. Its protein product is CASSPGLLKANVLTF.

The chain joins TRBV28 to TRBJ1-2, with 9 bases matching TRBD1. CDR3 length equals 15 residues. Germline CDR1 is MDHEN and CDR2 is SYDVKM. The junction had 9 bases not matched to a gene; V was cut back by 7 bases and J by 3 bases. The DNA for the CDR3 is TGTGCCAGCACGGGACAGGGAGGTTTATACTATGGCTACACCTTC. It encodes CASTGQGGLYYGYTF.

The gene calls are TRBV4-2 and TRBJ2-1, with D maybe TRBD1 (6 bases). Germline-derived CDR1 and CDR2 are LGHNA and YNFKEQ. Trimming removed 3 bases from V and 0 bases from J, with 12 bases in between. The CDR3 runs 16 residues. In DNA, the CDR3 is TGTGCCAGCAGCCATCTGCAGGGGAGCTCCTACAATGAGCAGTTCTTC. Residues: CASSHLQGSSYNEQFF.